The 2 T cell receptor beta chains below were found in one sample sequenced in a study of T cells after yellow fever vaccination. TCRdb re-derived calls from the 5' RACE reads in MiXCR, one entry per CDR3 protein. This table holds 100,000 to 150,000 distinct CDR3 sequences, about 7.4% found once. The sequencing used CD4+ T cells sorted from PBMCs, collected around 10 days after the first yellow fever vaccination. The receptors originated from a man aged 18 to 29 who received the YFV17D yellow fever vaccine.

The chain carries TRBV7-9 and TRBJ1-5; 9 positions agree with TRBD1. V shed 4 bases, J shed 9 bases, and the junction held 10 bases outside the gene matches. The CDR3 loop spans 15 amino acids. Germline lookup yields CDR1 SEHNR and CDR2 FQNEAQ (reference sequence). The CDR3 spells CASSYSGTGTMPQHF. Here the CDR3 DNA reads TGTGCCAGCAGCTACTCCGGGACAGGGACTATGCCCCAGCATTTT.

This clonotype came up many times. The chain links TRBV11-1 to TRBJ1-1; D might be TRBD1 (5 bases). The germline gives CDR1 SGHAT, CDR2 FQDESV (reference sequence). V lost 6 bases to trimming and J lost 1 base, with 9 bases between them. CDR3 length: 13 residues. CDR3 loop: CASRRDRNTEAFF. The CDR3 DNA reads as TGTGCCAGCAGACGTGACAGGAACACTGAAGCTTTCTTT.